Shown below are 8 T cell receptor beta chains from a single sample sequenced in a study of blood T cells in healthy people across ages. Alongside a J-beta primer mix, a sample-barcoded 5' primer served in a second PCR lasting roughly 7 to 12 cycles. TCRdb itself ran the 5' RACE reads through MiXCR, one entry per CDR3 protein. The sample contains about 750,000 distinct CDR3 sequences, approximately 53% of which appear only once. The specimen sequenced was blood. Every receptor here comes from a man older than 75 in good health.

CDR3 loop: CSAGSLRGITEAFF. CDR3 in DNA: TGCAGTGCTGGGAGCCTCAGGGGTATCACTGAAGCTTTCTTT. The V and J genes are TRBV20-1 and TRBJ1-1; D is perhaps TRBD1 (6 bases). The CDR3 extends over 14 amino acids. The ends were cut back, 5 bases at V and 4 bases at J, with 17 bases in the middle. CDR1 and CDR2 from the germline V gene are DFQATT and SNEGSKA (reference sequence).

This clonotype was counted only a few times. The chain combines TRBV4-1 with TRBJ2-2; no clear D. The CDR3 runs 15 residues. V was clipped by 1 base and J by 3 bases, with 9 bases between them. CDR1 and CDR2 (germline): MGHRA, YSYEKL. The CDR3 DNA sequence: TGCGCCAGCAGCCAAGGCTCGAAAGACACCGGGGAGCTGTTTTTT. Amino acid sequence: CASSQGSKDTGELFF.

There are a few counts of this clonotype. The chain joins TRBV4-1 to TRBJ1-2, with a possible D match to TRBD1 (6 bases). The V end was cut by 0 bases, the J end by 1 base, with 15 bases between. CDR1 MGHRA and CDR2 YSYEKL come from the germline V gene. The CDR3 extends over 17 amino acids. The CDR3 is CASSQDGGGAGNYGYTF. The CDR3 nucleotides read TGCGCCAGCAGCCAAGATGGGGGGGGCGCGGGTAACTATGGCTACACCTTC.

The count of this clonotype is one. The CDR3 loop is CASSSANVLTF. The CDR3 DNA reads TGTGCCAGCAGCTCAGCCAACGTCCTGACTTTC. The chain couples TRBV13 to TRBJ2-6; D ambiguous. The germline V gene encodes CDR1 PRHDT and CDR2 FYEKMQ (reference sequence). There are 11 residues in the CDR3. V shed 4 bases and J shed 7 bases, with 2 bases lying between them. The variable domain in full, completed from reference TRBV13 and TRBJ2-6, reads AAGVIQSPRHLIKEKRETATLKCYPIPRHDTVYWYQQGPGQDPQFLISFYEKMQSDKGSIPDRFSAQQFSDYHSELNMSSLELGDSALYFCASSSANVLTFGAGSRLTVL.

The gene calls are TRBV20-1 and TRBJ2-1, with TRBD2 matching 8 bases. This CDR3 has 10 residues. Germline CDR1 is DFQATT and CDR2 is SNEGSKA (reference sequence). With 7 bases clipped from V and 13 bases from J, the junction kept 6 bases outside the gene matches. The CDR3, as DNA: TGCAGTGTCGCGAGCGGGAGACAGTTCTTC. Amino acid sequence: CSVASGRQFF.

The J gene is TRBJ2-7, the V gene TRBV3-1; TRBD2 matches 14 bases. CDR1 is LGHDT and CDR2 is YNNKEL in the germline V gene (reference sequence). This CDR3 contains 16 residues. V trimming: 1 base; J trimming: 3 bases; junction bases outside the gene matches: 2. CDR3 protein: CASSQGGTSGSYEQYF. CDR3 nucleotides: TGTGCCAGCAGCCAAGGGGGGACTAGCGGGAGCTACGAGCAGTACTTC.

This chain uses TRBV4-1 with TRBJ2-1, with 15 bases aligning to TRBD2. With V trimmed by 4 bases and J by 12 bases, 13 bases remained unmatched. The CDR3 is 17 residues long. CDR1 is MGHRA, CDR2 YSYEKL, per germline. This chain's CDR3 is CASSRGGQGLAGGRQFF. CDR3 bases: TGCGCCAGCAGCCGAGGTGGACAGGGACTAGCGGGGGGACGGCAGTTCTTC.

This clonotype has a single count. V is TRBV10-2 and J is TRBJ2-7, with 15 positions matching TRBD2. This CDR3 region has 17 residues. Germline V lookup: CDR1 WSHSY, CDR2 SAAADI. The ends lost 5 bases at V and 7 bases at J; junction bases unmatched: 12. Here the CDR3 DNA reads TGCGCCAGCAGTACCCTGGGACTAGCGGGAGGTGGGGGTGAGCAGTACTTC. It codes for CASSTLGLAGGGGEQYF.